This passage covers 10 T cell receptor beta chains from one sample sequenced in a study of cytomegalovirus exposure and HLA in healthy donors. Primers: 60 Vbeta forward and 13 Jbeta reverse. Repertoires were generated with immunoSEQ multiplex PCR, while TCRdb's copy carries only in-frame clones and drops some. The table lists some 120,000 clones, 82% of them singletons. Sequencing input: PBMCs. Source of these receptors: a young woman in good health and CMV-seronegative.

The rearrangement links TRBV19 to TRBJ1-2; D gene ambiguous. CDR1 is LNHDA and CDR2 is SQIVND in the germline V gene (reference sequence). This CDR3 contains 13 residues. Trimming stripped 3 bases from V and 7 bases from J, with 12 bases between. For the CDR3, the DNA is TGTGCCAGTAGTATTAGTCGGGTTTCTGGCTACACCTTC. Residues: CASSISRVSGYTF.

V is TRBV5-4 and J is TRBJ1-2, with TRBD1 identical over 9 bases. The J segment lost 4 bases and the V segment lost 4 bases, leaving 2 bases of the junction unmatched. The CDR3 contains 13 residues. Germline CDR1 is SGHNT and CDR2 is YYREEE (reference sequence). Here the CDR3 reads CASSPDRGYGYTF. CDR3 sequence (DNA): TGTGCCAGCAGCCCGGACAGGGGCTATGGCTACACCTTC.

This clone was observed a few times. V is TRBV27 and J is TRBJ2-7; possibly TRBD2 for D (6 bases). Trimming removed 5 bases from V and 6 bases from J, with 14 bases in between. Germline V gives CDR1 MNHEY, CDR2 SMNVEV (reference sequence). CDR3 length: 13 residues. The CDR3 DNA reads TGTGCCAGCAGTCAGGGACTCTCGGCCGAGCAGTACTTC. Translation gives CASSQGLSAEQYF.

The rearrangement joins TRBV27 to TRBJ2-7; D perhaps matches TRBD1 (5 bases). The CDR3 extends over 13 amino acids. V shed 6 bases and J shed 1 base, with 10 bases lying between them. Germline assignment: CDR1 MNHEY and CDR2 SMNVEV (reference sequence). For the CDR3, the DNA is TGTGCCAGCAGCGACAGAATGTCCTACGAGCAGTACTTC. Protein: CASSDRMSYEQYF.

The chain joins TRBV19 to TRBJ1-3, with D possibly being TRBD1 (6 bases). Between the trimmed V and J ends, which lost 5 bases and 0 bases, there was a span of 14 bases. Germline V gene sequence: CDR1 LNHDA, CDR2 SQIVND (reference sequence). The CDR3 consists of 16 residues. CDR3 region: CASSLYRDHSGNTIYF. The CDR3 DNA reads TGTGCCAGTAGTCTCTACAGGGACCACTCTGGAAACACCATATATTTT.

V gene TRBV30 combines with J gene TRBJ1-4, with TRBD1 matching 11 bases. The CDR3 is 16 amino acids. Germline lookup yields CDR1 GTSNPN and CDR2 SVGIG (reference sequence). Losses at the gene ends were 0 bases for V and 5 bases for J; bases not matched to a gene: 5. As DNA, the CDR3 is TGTGCCTGGAGTGTAACCAGGACAGGGGGCAATGAAAAACTGTTTTTT. It translates to CAWSVTRTGGNEKLFF.

The chain uses TRBV4-1 and TRBJ2-1; D is perhaps TRBD2 (5 bases). There are 15 residues in the CDR3. The V gene's germline CDR1 is MGHRA and CDR2 YSYEKL. The V end lost 4 bases, the J end lost 2 bases, and 12 bases lay between the germline ends. CDR3 DNA: TGCGCCAGCAGCCCCGGGGATTCGACCTACAATGAGCAGTTCTTC. This gives the protein CASSPGDSTYNEQFF.

The chain combines TRBV27 with TRBJ1-5; tentatively, D is TRBD1 (6 bases). The CDR3 is made up of 15 amino acids. Germline lookup yields CDR1 MNHEY and CDR2 SMNVEV (reference sequence). V lost 1 base, J lost 9 bases, and 16 bases lay in between. CDR3 nucleotides: TGTGCCAGCAGTTTATACACAGGGTCCTGGACGCCCCAGCATTTT. Amino acids: CASSLYTGSWTPQHF.

The chain combines TRBV5-1 with TRBJ2-7, with 15 bases identical to TRBD2. J was trimmed by 5 bases and V by 4 bases; bases with no gene match: 7. The CDR3 is made up of 16 amino acids. Germline V gives CDR1 SGHRS, CDR2 YFSETQ. In DNA, the CDR3 is TGCGCCAGCAGCACAGGACTAGCGGGAGGGTTCCACGAGCAGTACTTC. This gives the protein CASSTGLAGGFHEQYF.

The V gene is TRBV27, the J gene TRBJ2-5; TRBD1 is a possible D gene (5 bases). The germline V gene encodes CDR1 MNHEY and CDR2 SMNVEV (reference sequence). The V gene lost 6 bases and the J gene lost 4 bases, with 18 bases spanning the gap. The CDR3 is 15 amino acids. The CDR3 protein is CASRGLRVSLETQYF. Written as DNA, the CDR3 is TGTGCCAGCAGGGGGCTTAGGGTCTCATTAGAGACCCAGTACTTC.